Below, 32 T cell receptor beta chains from the same sample are listed, as sequenced in a study of metastatic and nonmetastatic thyroid tumors. Prior to thyroid surgery, none of the patients had received any treatment. TCRdb reanalyzed the PCR reads via MiXCR. The table has approximately 4,000 clones, roughly 35% seen once. The specimen sequenced was tumor tissue. The receptors originated from a male donor with papillary thyroid cancer or a benign thyroid nodule (not recorded which). Some clones in this sample may be carry-over from other donors' samples.

The chain is built from TRBV5-1 and TRBJ1-2; TRBD1 is a possible D gene (5 bases). The V gene's germline CDR1 is SGHRS and CDR2 YFSETQ. This CDR3 comprises 14 residues. With 1 base removed from V and 1 base from J, the gap between germline ends came to 8 bases. Here the CDR3 reads CASSLQGYNYGYTF. The CDR3 DNA follows: TGCGCCAGCAGCTTGCAGGGATATAACTATGGCTACACCTTC.

The genes are TRBV5-8 and TRBJ2-3, with 8 bases lining up with TRBD2. The CDR3 length is 15 residues. Germline values: CDR1 SGHTS, CDR2 YDEGEE. V lost 0 bases, J lost 6 bases, and 6 bases stayed unmatched. The CDR3 coding sequence is TGTGCCAGCAGCTTGGAGGGACTAGGGAAGGATACGCAGTATTTT. Residues: CASSLEGLGKDTQYF.

This clone has just a few counts. The chain employs TRBV12-3 or TRBV12-4 and TRBJ2-2; 12 positions match TRBD2. This CDR3 is built from 16 residues. V gave up 5 bases and J gave up 2 bases; unmatched junction bases: 3. The CDR3 sequence is CASSGTSGFNTGELFF. The CDR3 DNA follows: TGTGCCAGCAGTGGGACTAGCGGGTTTAACACCGGGGAGCTGTTTTTT.

This clone showed up just a few times. The chain carries TRBV12-3 or TRBV12-4 and TRBJ2-7, with a tentative D call TRBD2 (5 bases). The CDR3 has 12 residues. V was trimmed by 8 bases and J by 0 bases, leaving 8 bases between them. In nucleotides, the CDR3 is TGTGCCAGCTCTGGACTCTCCTACGAGCAGTACTTC. It is translated as CASSGLSYEQYF.

There are a few counts of this clone. The CDR3 loop reads CAISEDRSYGYTF. In DNA form, the CDR3 reads TGTGCCATCAGTGAGGACAGAAGCTATGGCTACACCTTC. This chain connects TRBV10-3 to TRBJ1-2; weak D call: TRBD1 (5 bases). There are 13 residues in the CDR3. Germline CDR1 is ENHRY and CDR2 is SYGVKD. Trimming removed 2 bases from V and 4 bases from J, with 8 bases in between.

The chain carries TRBV29-1 and TRBJ2-7; 11 bases fit TRBD2. The ends lost 0 bases at V and 3 bases at J; junction bases unmatched: 7. Per the germline V gene, CDR1 is SQVTM and CDR2 is ANQGSEA. The CDR3 spans 16 residues. The CDR3 protein is CSVEDRGTSGGYEQYF. In DNA, the CDR3 is TGCAGCGTTGAAGATCGGGGGACTAGCGGAGGCTACGAGCAGTACTTC.

J is TRBJ1-5 and V is TRBV7-9, with D hard to call. With 4 bases removed from V and 7 bases from J, the gap between germline ends came to 11 bases. The germline gives CDR1 SEHNR, CDR2 FQNEAQ (reference sequence). The CDR3 totals 13 residues. CDR3 coding DNA: TGTGCCAGCAGCTCGCCCGATGGACAGCCCCAGCATTTT. Its translation: CASSSPDGQPQHF.

V usage is TRBV12-3 or TRBV12-4 and J usage is TRBJ1-4; D is possibly TRBD1 (5 bases). Trimming pared 6 bases from V and 2 bases from J, leaving 19 bases between. The CDR3 consists of 17 residues. CDR3 bases: TGTGCCAGCAGCCCTTACAAACGTGGGGGGACTAATGAAAAACTGTTTTTT. Its protein is CASSPYKRGGTNEKLFF.

This chain connects TRBV11-2 to TRBJ2-1; 8 nucleotides agree with TRBD2. The V gene's germline CDR1 is SGHAT and CDR2 FQNNGV. The trim removed 0 bases at V and 7 bases at J, leaving 14 bases unmatched. This CDR3 is 18 amino acids long. CDR3 coding DNA: TGTGCCAGCAGCTTAGAAGCTTGGGGGGCGGGAGGACGTAATGAGCAGTTCTTC. Its protein is CASSLEAWGAGGRNEQFF.

The CDR3 DNA reads TGTGCCAGCAGTTCCTATTCCGGGACGCGCTATGGCTACACCTTC. This encodes CASSSYSGTRYGYTF. The V and J genes are TRBV28 and TRBJ1-2; D might be TRBD1 (5 bases). The length of the CDR3 is 15 residues. The V gene lost 4 bases and the J gene lost 4 bases, with 16 bases spanning the gap. CDR1 is MDHEN, CDR2 SYDVKM, per germline.

The J gene is TRBJ2-7, the V gene TRBV25-1; 7 bases map to TRBD1. The germline V gene encodes CDR1 MGHDK and CDR2 SYGVNS. The CDR3 spans 11 residues. Trimming at V came to 10 bases and at J to 6 bases, leaving 6 bases not matched to a gene. The CDR3 is CATTTGFEQYF. CDR3 DNA sequence: TGTGCCACCACGACAGGGTTCGAGCAGTACTTC.

This chain joins TRBV4-1 and TRBJ1-4, with D hard to call. The V end lost 0 bases, the J end lost 3 bases, and 11 bases lay between the germline ends. Germline CDR1 and CDR2: MGHRA and YSYEKL. The CDR3 has 16 amino acids. The CDR3 DNA follows: TGCGCCAGCAGCCAAGATCCCCGGCGGTCTAATGAAAAACTGTTTTTT. Its protein is CASSQDPRRSNEKLFF.

This clone was seen a few times. The chain recombines TRBV6-1 with TRBJ1-2, with D tentatively TRBD1 (5 bases). V shed 10 bases and J shed 5 bases, with 11 bases lying between them. Germline loops: CDR1 MNHNS, CDR2 SASEGT. The CDR3 totals 11 residues. The CDR3 loop is CATGGTYGYTF. The CDR3 coding sequence is TGTGCCACCGGGGGGACTTATGGCTACACCTTC.

This clone appeared a few times. CDR3 sequence reads: CASLGAGGAGYGYTF. In DNA form, the CDR3 reads TGTGCCAGCCTCGGGGCAGGGGGCGCTGGCTATGGCTACACCTTC. The gene calls are TRBV6-1 and TRBJ1-2, with 8 bases aligning to TRBD1. Germline V gene sequence: CDR1 MNHNS, CDR2 SASEGT. The V segment lost 8 bases and the J segment 4 bases; nucleotides outside the gene matches: 12. The CDR3 has 15 residues.

This clone was counted between two and nine times. This rearrangement joins TRBV28 to TRBJ2-1; D may be TRBD1 (8 bases). Germline assignment: CDR1 MDHEN and CDR2 SYDVKM. The CDR3 spans 15 residues. The V end lost 3 bases, the J end lost 4 bases, and 13 bases lay between the germline ends. CDR3 coding DNA: TGTGCCAGCAGTTTCACAGGGGGGGGTTACAATGAGCAGTTCTTC. Protein sequence: CASSFTGGGYNEQFF.

The rearrangement links TRBV7-3 to TRBJ2-5, with D hard to call. Trimming stripped 1 base from V and 4 bases from J, with 4 bases between. The V gene's germline CDR1 is SGHTA and CDR2 FQGTGA. The CDR3 contains 12 residues. The CDR3 DNA follows: TGTGCCAGCAGCTTAAATGGAGAGACCCAGTACTTC. This encodes CASSLNGETQYF. Drawing the rest from reference TRBV7-3 and TRBJ2-5, the complete variable domain is GAGVSQTPSNKVTEKGKYVELRCDPISGHTALYWYRQSLGQGPEFLIYFQGTGAADDSGLPNDRFFAVRPEGSVSTLKIQRTERGDSAVYLCASSLNGETQYFGPGTRLLVL.

This clone was seen a handful of times. The chain recombines TRBV6-2 or TRBV6-3 with TRBJ2-1, with 9 bases identical to TRBD2. V trimming: 6 bases; J trimming: 10 bases; junction bases outside the gene matches: 10. The CDR3 length is 14 residues. CDR1 MNHEY and CDR2 SVGEGT come from the germline V gene. CDR3 amino acids: CASRPIAGVREQFF. The CDR3 DNA sequence: TGTGCCAGCAGACCTATAGCGGGAGTGAGAGAGCAGTTCTTC.

This chain links TRBV6-2 or TRBV6-3 with TRBJ2-5; TRBD2 matches at 9 bases. Germline V lookup: CDR1 MNHEY, CDR2 SVGEGT. This CDR3 is built from 16 residues. Losses at the gene ends were 6 bases for V and 2 bases for J; bases not matched to a gene: 10. This CDR3 reads CASRRGGAGVQETQYF. The CDR3 DNA follows: TGTGCCAGCAGACGCGGGGGGGCGGGCGTTCAAGAGACCCAGTACTTC.

This chain connects TRBV6-1 to TRBJ2-1; D unclear. The CDR3 sequence is 13 residues long. The germline gives CDR1 MNHNS, CDR2 SASEGT. Trimming removed 6 bases from V and 7 bases from J, with 13 bases in between. The CDR3 reads CASSAGSVNEQFF. In nucleotides, the CDR3 is TGTGCCAGCAGCGCCGGGTCGGTAAATGAGCAGTTCTTC.

The gene calls are TRBV6-1 and TRBJ2-7, with 11 bases matching TRBD2. Trimming at V came to 5 bases and at J to 2 bases, leaving 8 bases not matched to a gene. The CDR3 length is 16 residues. Germline V gives CDR1 MNHNS, CDR2 SASEGT. CDR3 residues: CASSRMGTSGTYEQYF. CDR3 nucleotide sequence: TGTGCCAGCAGTAGGATGGGGACTAGCGGAACCTACGAGCAGTACTTC.

The gene calls are TRBV7-3 and TRBJ1-6, with 9 bases that match TRBD1. Germline-derived CDR1 and CDR2 are SGHTA and FQGTGA. The V gene end was trimmed by 5 bases and the J gene end by 9 bases; junction bases not matched to a gene: 5. The length of the CDR3 is 14 residues. CDR3 sequence (DNA): TGTGCCAGCAGCCTGGGACAGGGAAGTTCACCCCTCCACTTT. This gives the protein CASSLGQGSSPLHF.

This sequence joins TRBV20-1 and TRBJ2-7; possible D gene TRBD1, 5 bases. The CDR3 loop spans 13 amino acids. V was clipped by 6 bases and J by 2 bases, with 14 bases between them. The germline V gene has CDR1 DFQATT and CDR2 SNEGSKA (reference sequence). The CDR3 here is CSATDTSAYEQYF. The CDR3 region has the DNA TGCAGTGCCACGGACACCTCAGCCTACGAGCAGTACTTC.

The rearrangement uses TRBV11-2 and TRBJ1-6; D perhaps matches TRBD1 (6 bases). The CDR3 length is 15 residues. Trimming removed 1 base at V and 7 bases at J, with 11 bases between. The V gene's germline CDR1 is SGHAT and CDR2 FQNNGV. Here the CDR3 DNA reads TGTGCCAGCAGCTTAGCTCCGGGACAAAATTCACCCCTCCACTTT. Amino acids: CASSLAPGQNSPLHF. Looking up the rest from reference TRBV11-2 and TRBJ1-6 gives the full variable domain: EAGVAQSPRYKIIEKRQSVAFWCNPISGHATLYWYQQILGQGPKLLIQFQNNGVVDDSQLPKDRFSAERLKGVDSTLKIQPAKLEDSAVYLCASSLAPGQNSPLHFGNGTRLTVT.

The table lists this clone with a few counts. In DNA form, the CDR3 reads TGTGCCAGCAGTGAAGCGCAGTCAGGGGGCTATGGCTACACCTTC. Its translation: CASSEAQSGGYGYTF. The chain joins TRBV6-1 to TRBJ1-2; 7 bases align to TRBD1. The CDR3 covers 15 residues. Germline V gene data show CDR1 as MNHNS and CDR2 as SASEGT. V was clipped by 0 bases and J by 4 bases; unmatched bases: 5.

This clone was observed a few times. The V gene is TRBV6-2 or TRBV6-3, the J gene TRBJ1-4; possible D gene TRBD1, 5 bases. Germline V gives CDR1 MNHEY, CDR2 SVGEGT. Deletions cut 1 base from V and 10 bases from J, with 13 bases between. The CDR3 has 14 residues. The CDR3 nucleotides are TGTGCCAGCAGTTACTTGGGCAGGCAGGGAAAACTGTTTTTT. Amino acid sequence: CASSYLGRQGKLFF.

V gene TRBV20-1 combines with J gene TRBJ2-7; 9 bases agree with TRBD2. Germline V gives CDR1 DFQATT, CDR2 SNEGSKA (reference sequence). The CDR3 is 14 amino acids. J gave up 3 bases and V 2 bases, and 5 bases lay outside the gene matches. The CDR3 loop reads CSARMLAGRYEQYF. The DNA for the CDR3 is TGCAGTGCTAGAATGCTAGCGGGACGCTACGAGCAGTACTTC.

The chain has TRBV11-2 and TRBJ2-1; D gene unclear. The germline gives CDR1 SGHAT, CDR2 FQNNGV. The CDR3 covers 13 residues. V dropped 2 bases and J dropped 3 bases, with 5 bases sitting between them. In DNA form, the CDR3 reads TGTGCCAGCAGCTTAACTAACTACAATGAGCAGTTCTTC. Its translation is CASSLTNYNEQFF.

By sample fraction, this clone is large. In the same sample, other DNA sequences code for this CDR3. This chain uses TRBV20-1 with TRBJ2-1, with D uncertain. V was clipped by 1 base and J by 7 bases, with 5 bases between them. Per germline, CDR1 DFQATT and CDR2 SNEGSKA (reference sequence). This CDR3 spans 11 amino acids. Here the CDR3 DNA reads TGCAGTGCTAGAGTCCTTAATGAGCAGTTCTTC. Its translation: CSARVLNEQFF.

This clone was seen only a few times. Mismatch with germline at one junction end may stem from a read error. This sequence joins TRBV27 and TRBJ2-3; tentatively, D is TRBD1 (6 bases). In germline, CDR1 is MNHEY, CDR2 SMNVEV (reference sequence). CDR3 length equals 12 residues. The CDR3 spells CASSSLQGPANF. The CDR3 region has the DNA TGTGCCAGCAGTTCCCTACAGGGCCCCGCAAATTTT.

The V and J genes are TRBV11-2 and TRBJ2-2, with D perhaps TRBD2 (6 bases). The CDR3 consists of 14 residues. The V end lost 1 base, the J end lost 3 bases, and 6 bases lay between the germline ends. Germline V lookup: CDR1 SGHAT, CDR2 FQNNGV. CDR3 DNA sequence: TGTGCCAGCAGCTTAGCGGGGGACACCGGGGAGCTGTTTTTT. It codes for CASSLAGDTGELFF.

J is TRBJ2-5 and V is TRBV7-2; 11 bases fit TRBD2. The V and J ends lost 4 bases and 5 bases, in that order; junction bases with no gene match: 12. The germline CDR1 and CDR2 sequences are SGHTA and FQGNSA. The CDR3 length is 17 residues. The CDR3 DNA reads as TGTGCCAGCAGCTGGACCGGGACTAGCGGTGAGGGGGAGACCCAGTACTTC. It codes for CASSWTGTSGEGETQYF.

This clone was counted between two and nine times. The chain uses TRBV19 and TRBJ2-5; TRBD2 is a possible D gene (6 bases). V gave up 5 bases and J gave up 5 bases, with 15 bases separating them. CDR1 and CDR2 (germline): LNHDA, SQIVND (reference sequence). CDR3 length: 14 residues. The CDR3 nucleotides are TGTGCCAGTAGTCCCCCGAGGGCGGGGGAGACCCAGTACTTC. Its translation is CASSPPRAGETQYF.